This TCR beta chain comes out of a study of blood T cell repertoires in COVID-19. Study details: The origin of the acute and convalescent COVID-19 samples was the United States, Italy and Spain. From T cells, B-cell-depleted T cells, or PBMCs came the material, which was cDNA or gDNA.

Germline CDR1 reads LNHDA; CDR2 reads SQIVND (reference sequence). V lost 5 bases and J 5 bases, leaving 8 bases between the germline ends. The CDR3 loop spans 12 amino acids. Original processing notes: Amplified reference gene primers provided the basis for estimating nucleated cell counts. Only in-frame clones appear in the TCRdb table, and some are missing; sequencing was by immunoSEQ multiplex PCR. D and trimming come from the DNA, and the V and J calls and clone size come from that table. This table holds tens of thousands of clones, 75% to 85% found once. The clonotype originates from a woman of 80 years or more with acute or convalescent COVID-19. Input material: peripheral blood. The V and J genes are TRBV19 and TRBJ2-3, with D maybe TRBD1 (5 bases). CDR3: CASSPRGDTQYF. As DNA, the CDR3 is TGTGCCAGTAGTCCTAGGGGAGATACGCAGTATTTT.